The present T cell receptor (beta chain) was sequenced within a study of a mutant IDH1 vaccine in newly diagnosed glioma. Background on the study: Initiation of the vaccine course occurred 4-6 weeks after radiotherapy alone, or alongside temozolomide cycles. The sex distribution of treated patients was roughly 62% male and about 38% female, with a mean age of 40.4 years. Previous care, which was radiotherapy, temozolomide, or both, most often involved both.

The assay was immunoSEQ multiplex PCR, and TCRdb's table has in-frame clones only and misses some. The sample carries tens of thousands of clones, around 84% recorded once. This sample's time point: week 11, during vaccination. Mutant IDH1 20-mer peptide, at 300 ug, made up each vaccine dose, with topical imiquimod. The donor cohort comprised cases of new WHO grade 3 or 4 IDH1-mutant, ATRX-lost astrocytoma. About this clone itself: Its antigen is unidentified.

The V end lost 1 base, the J end lost 8 bases, and 8 bases lay between the germline ends. The length of the CDR3 is 11 residues. In germline, CDR1 is GTSNPN, CDR2 SVGIG (reference sequence). The material was PBMCs, obtained from a glioma patient whose treatment included an IDH1 peptide vaccine. The V gene is TRBV30, the J gene TRBJ1-2, with unresolved D. This receptor was identified in a woman aged 45-65 years with glioma. Here the CDR3 reads CAWSASGGYTF. For the CDR3, the DNA is TGTGCCTGGAGTGCCTCAGGAGGCTACACCTTC.